Following are 30 T cell receptor beta chains from one sample sequenced in a study of beta chain features in type 1 diabetes. General study findings and limits: For Type 1 diabetes patients, all four CD4+ subsets carried TCRB CDR3s that were moderately but significantly shorter.

For these receptors, no antigen is known. The study reverse transcribed the entire isolated RNA, so it sequenced expressed TCRB transcripts. TCRdb's table, derived via immunoSEQ multiplex PCR, lists solely in-frame clones and lacks some. Among roughly 350,000 clones, around 10% were seen once, and the ten largest hold 0.55% to 0.75%. Sequenced material: central memory CD4+ T cells from blood. The receptors were gathered from a man aged 25 to 40 with type 1 diabetes.

This clone was picked up a small number of times. V usage is TRBV18 and J usage is TRBJ2-2; unclear D gene. This CDR3 spans 12 amino acids. With 5 bases removed from V and 7 bases from J, the gap between germline ends came to 8 bases. Germline CDR1 reads KGHSH; CDR2 reads LQKENI. CDR3 residues: CASSTDVGELFF. CDR3 DNA: TGTGCCAGCTCAACGGACGTCGGGGAGCTGTTTTTT. Based on the CDR3 plus reference TRBV18 and TRBJ2-2, the full variable domain is NAGVMQNPRHLVRRRGQEARLRCSPMKGHSHVYWYRQLPEEGLKFMVYLQKENIIDESGMPKERFSAEFPKEGPSILRIQQVVRGDSAAYFCASSTDVGELFFGEGSRLTVL.

This clone is termed medium-sized. The V gene is TRBV5-4, the J gene TRBJ2-4; no reliable D call. V lost 0 bases to trimming and J lost 0 bases, with 7 bases between them. Germline CDR1 and CDR2: SGHNT and YYREEE (reference sequence). This CDR3 is 15 amino acids long. The CDR3: CASSLASEAKNIQYF. The CDR3 DNA follows: TGTGCCAGCAGCTTGGCGTCCGAAGCCAAAAACATTCAGTACTTC.

The chain joins TRBV6-5 to TRBJ1-4; D unclear. Germline CDR1 is MNHEY and CDR2 is SVGAGI. V lost 6 bases and J lost 8, with 16 bases in between. The CDR3 spans 14 residues. In DNA, the CDR3 is TGTGCCAGCAGCCCGAACTCCTCTAGGGAAAAACTGTTTTTT. This encodes CASSPNSSREKLFF.

The genes are TRBV5-6 and TRBJ1-1, with a possible D match to TRBD1 (5 bases). The germline V and J ends were trimmed by 0 bases and 5 bases, with 11 bases remaining between them. Germline values: CDR1 SGHDT, CDR2 YYEEEE. The CDR3 length is 14 residues. The CDR3 loop reads CASSLVLGTTEAFF. CDR3 coding DNA: TGTGCCAGCAGCTTGGTTTTGGGGACGACTGAAGCTTTCTTT.

This clone turned up a few times. The chain has TRBV7-3 and TRBJ2-3, with D uncertain. Germline V gene sequence: CDR1 SGHTA, CDR2 FQGTGA. The V and J ends lost 5 bases and 2 bases respectively, with 14 bases between them. This CDR3 region has 15 residues. The CDR3 sequence is CASSPSSPLTDTQYF. CDR3 DNA: TGTGCCAGCAGCCCATCCTCCCCCCTCACAGATACGCAGTATTTT.

This clone was counted only a few times. This chain joins TRBV28 and TRBJ2-5, with 10 bases aligning to TRBD2. The assigned J gene may be wrong: the sequence end matches TRBJ2-7 better. Germline V gene sequence: CDR1 MDHEN, CDR2 SYDVKM. The CDR3 loop spans 15 amino acids. In DNA form, the CDR3 reads TGTGCCAGCAGCCCAGGACTAGCGGACCTATACGAGCAGTACTTC. Protein sequence: CASSPGLADLYEQYF.

This clone has a handful of counts. The J gene is TRBJ1-3, the V gene TRBV7-6; no firm D call. Germline V gene lookup returns CDR1 SGHVS and CDR2 FNYEAQ. The CDR3 has 11 residues. V shed 11 bases and J shed 3 bases, with 8 bases lying between them. CDR3 region: CAYGNGNTIYF. The CDR3 coding sequence is TGTGCCTACGGAAATGGAAACACCATATATTTT.

This clone was seen at least ten times. The chain combines TRBV5-1 with TRBJ2-7, with 7 bases aligning to TRBD1. J lost 4 bases, V lost 4 bases, and 2 bases had no gene match. The germline V gene has CDR1 SGHRS and CDR2 YFSETQ. There are 12 residues in the CDR3. CDR3 nucleotides: TGCGCCAGCAGCGGACAGGATTACGAGCAGTACTTC. It translates to CASSGQDYEQYF.

This clone has more than one count but fewer than ten. This chain uses TRBV7-2 with TRBJ1-2; TRBD1 matches 10 bases. V shed 4 bases, J shed 5 bases, and the junction held 7 bases outside the gene matches. CDR1 is SGHTA and CDR2 is FQGNSA in the germline V gene. The CDR3 loop spans 15 amino acids. The CDR3 DNA reads TGTGCCAGCAGCTCCTGGGACAGGGGACATTATGGCTACACCTTC. Translation: CASSSWDRGHYGYTF.

This clone has at least ten counts. V usage is TRBV27 and J usage is TRBJ1-1, with D maybe TRBD1 (6 bases). The CDR3 loop spans 14 amino acids. Trimming left V 6 bases short and J 4 bases short, with 15 bases between. The germline V gene encodes CDR1 MNHEY and CDR2 SMNVEV (reference sequence). The CDR3 DNA reads as TGTGCCAGCAGCTCCATGACAGGTGCCACTGAAGCTTTCTTT. Translation: CASSSMTGATEAFF.

This chain links TRBV6-6 with TRBJ2-1; D is undetermined. CDR3 length: 12 residues. Germline assignment: CDR1 MNHNY and CDR2 SVGAGI (reference sequence). V was trimmed by 2 bases and J by 5 bases, leaving 4 bases between them. CDR3 amino acids: CASSYQDNEQFF. The CDR3 DNA follows: TGTGCCAGCAGTTACCAGGACAATGAGCAGTTCTTC.

This clone was detected many times. The chain joins TRBV2 to TRBJ1-3; no clear D. The V gene's germline CDR1 is SNHLY and CDR2 FYNNEI. CDR3 length equals 14 residues. V was clipped by 4 bases and J by 0 bases, with 7 bases between them. CDR3 sequence reads: CASSVTSSGNTIYF. In DNA, the CDR3 is TGTGCCAGCAGTGTTACGAGCTCTGGAAACACCATATATTTT.

CDR3 amino acids: CASSWDSTLNTEAFF. CDR3 DNA: TGCGCCAGCAGCTGGGACAGTACTTTGAACACTGAAGCTTTCTTT. The rearrangement links TRBV5-1 to TRBJ1-1; 7 bases are a match to TRBD1. J lost 0 bases, V lost 3 bases, and 5 bases had no gene match. The CDR3 is 15 amino acids. Germline CDR1 and CDR2: SGHRS and YFSETQ.

This clone was recorded at least ten times. This sequence joins TRBV2 and TRBJ2-3; no clear D. CDR3 size: 11 residues. V lost 2 bases and J 6 bases, leaving 3 bases between the germline ends. CDR1 and CDR2 (germline): SNHLY, FYNNEI. CDR3 coding DNA: TGTGCCAGCAGTGAAACTGATACGCAGTATTTT. Amino acids: CASSETDTQYF. The full variable domain, in which reference TRBV2 and TRBJ2-3 provide the parts outside the CDR3, is EPEVTQTPSHQVTQMGQEVILRCVPISNHLYFYWYRQILGQKVEFLVSFYNNEISEKSEIFDDQFSVERPDGSNFTLKIRSTKLEDSAMYFCASSETDTQYFGPGTRLTVL.

This clone showed up many times. The chain recombines TRBV7-2 with TRBJ2-5; D is ambiguous. Germline V gene sequence: CDR1 SGHTA, CDR2 FQGNSA. The CDR3 extends over 13 amino acids. V was cut by 5 bases and J by 4 bases, with 11 bases left in between. CDR3 loop: CASSSTAGETQYF. CDR3 DNA sequence: TGTGCCAGCAGCAGTACGGCAGGAGAGACCCAGTACTTC.

The chain couples TRBV7-3 to TRBJ2-3, with no clear D. Looked up from germline, CDR1 is SGHTA and CDR2 is FQGTGA. This CDR3 is 14 amino acids long. Trimming cost V 5 bases and J 0 bases, with 9 bases left between them. CDR3 sequence: CASSQLASTDTQYF. CDR3 DNA sequence: TGTGCCAGCAGCCAGCTGGCCAGCACAGATACGCAGTATTTT.

This clone has more than one count but fewer than ten. J is TRBJ2-6 and V is TRBV18; D gene ambiguous. Trimming cost V 4 bases and J 1 base, with 5 bases left between them. Germline V gene data show CDR1 as KGHSH and CDR2 as LQKENI. The CDR3 totals 14 residues. In DNA, the CDR3 is TGTGCCAGCTCACGAGAGTCTGGGGCCAACGTCCTGACTTTC. Translated: CASSRESGANVLTF.

The chain carries TRBV29-1 and TRBJ1-5; TRBD1 agrees at 8 bases. The CDR3 is 15 amino acids. Trimming removed 6 bases from V and 4 bases from J; junction bases left unmatched: 11. The germline V gene encodes CDR1 SQVTM and CDR2 ANQGSEA. CDR3 in amino acids: CSVTTPGGSNQPQHF. The CDR3 DNA sequence: TGCAGCGTGACCACCCCAGGGGGCTCGAATCAGCCCCAGCATTTT.

This clone was detected ten times or more. The chain recombines TRBV6-1 with TRBJ2-6; D is tentatively TRBD1 or TRBD2 (5 bases each). V lost 3 bases and J lost 0, with 12 bases in between. Germline CDR1 is MNHNS and CDR2 is SASEGT. There are 17 residues in the CDR3. The CDR3 DNA sequence: TGTGCCAGCAGTGATCGGGGCTTGAGCTCTGGGGCCAACGTCCTGACTTTC. It encodes CASSDRGLSSGANVLTF.

This clone was seen many times. The chain has TRBV27 and TRBJ2-2, with D perhaps matching TRBD1 (6 bases). The CDR3 contains 15 residues. The V end was cut by 5 bases, the J end by 3 bases, with 13 bases between. Germline-derived CDR1 and CDR2 are MNHEY and SMNVEV (reference sequence). The CDR3 DNA is TGTGCCAGCAGTAACCGGGACAAGGACACCGGGGAGCTGTTTTTT. It yields the protein CASSNRDKDTGELFF.

This clone was detected many times. This chain joins TRBV7-6 and TRBJ2-6; TRBD1 might be the D (5 bases). The CDR3 consists of 16 residues. Trimming pared 5 bases from V and 2 bases from J, leaving 13 bases between. Germline lookup yields CDR1 SGHVS and CDR2 FNYEAQ. The chain's CDR3 is CASSRKGMAGANVLTF. CDR3 DNA sequence: TGTGCCAGCAGCCGAAAGGGGATGGCTGGGGCCAACGTCCTGACTTTC.

The V gene is TRBV4-1, the J gene TRBJ2-2, with a weak D call TRBD1 (5 bases). Trimming stripped 1 base from V and 6 bases from J, with 15 bases between. Per the germline V gene, CDR1 is MGHRA and CDR2 is YSYEKL. This CDR3 is 16 amino acids long. CDR3 sequence: CASSQGIGAGAGELFF. DNA of the CDR3: TGCGCCAGCAGCCAAGGGATAGGGGCTGGGGCCGGGGAGCTGTTTTTT.

This chain links TRBV27 with TRBJ2-2; unclear D gene. The germline CDR1 and CDR2 sequences are MNHEY and SMNVEV (reference sequence). V lost 7 bases, J lost 7 bases, and 16 bases lay in between. The CDR3 contains 14 residues. DNA of the CDR3: TGTGCCAGCAACCGGAAGTCGACGGGCGGGGAGCTGTTTTTT. It yields the protein CASNRKSTGGELFF.

The CDR3 DNA follows: TGTGCCAGTATGGGACAGGGGGCAGGGAGTCAGCCCCAGCATTTT. It is translated as CASMGQGAGSQPQHF. The chain recombines TRBV19 with TRBJ1-5, with 12 bases matching TRBD1. Germline CDR1 and CDR2: LNHDA and SQIVND (reference sequence). Trimming cost V 7 bases and J 6 bases; bases outside gene matches: 7. The CDR3 is 15 residues long.

The J gene is TRBJ1-1, the V gene TRBV10-3; the match to TRBD1 covers 7 bases. The CDR3 spans 13 residues. Per germline, CDR1 ENHRY and CDR2 SYGVKD. V shed 6 bases, J shed 1 base, and the junction held 2 bases outside the gene matches. In DNA form, the CDR3 reads TGTGCCATCAGCGGACAGGAGAACACTGAAGCTTTCTTT. Translation gives CAISGQENTEAFF.

Concerning this clone itself: The sample carries other DNA sequences with the same CDR3. CDR3 nucleotide sequence: TGCGCCAGCAGCCAAGAGCGGGCCACCGGGGAGCTGTTTTTT. The encoded protein is CASSQERATGELFF. V is TRBV4-3 and J is TRBJ2-2, with TRBD2 as a possible D gene (5 bases). The CDR3 is made up of 14 amino acids. Trimming took off 0 bases at V and 4 bases at J, with 6 bases between the two ends. Germline V lookup: CDR1 LGHNA, CDR2 YSLEER.

This rearrangement joins TRBV5-5 to TRBJ1-1, with D possibly being TRBD1 (6 bases). The germline V gene encodes CDR1 SGHKS and CDR2 YYEKEE (reference sequence). The CDR3 has 15 residues. Trimming cost V 5 bases and J 0 bases, with 14 bases left between them. The CDR3 DNA sequence: TGTGCCAGCAGTCTGGGGGGCGCGTTGAACACTGAAGCTTTCTTT. Residues: CASSLGGALNTEAFF.

The chain is built from TRBV28 and TRBJ2-4; TRBD2 might be the D (5 bases). This CDR3 comprises 13 residues. Trimming took off 6 bases at V and 2 bases at J, with 8 bases between the two ends. In germline, CDR1 is MDHEN, CDR2 SYDVKM. The CDR3 reads CASREATKNIQYF. Written as DNA, the CDR3 is TGTGCCAGCAGGGAGGCGACCAAAAACATTCAGTACTTC.

This clone was found a few times. The sample carries other DNA sequences with the same CDR3. The rearrangement joins TRBV5-1 to TRBJ2-7; D remains ambiguous. The CDR3 length is 14 residues. The germline gives CDR1 SGHRS, CDR2 YFSETQ. The V gene lost 0 bases and the J gene lost 0 bases, with 7 bases spanning the gap. This chain's CDR3 is CASSLASPSYEQYF. CDR3 DNA sequence: TGCGCCAGCAGCTTGGCTTCTCCCTCCTACGAGCAGTACTTC.

This clone was observed a few times. This chain connects TRBV9 to TRBJ2-5; 14 bases agree with TRBD2. J lost 4 bases, V lost 3 bases, and 8 bases had no gene match. The germline V gene has CDR1 SGDLS and CDR2 YYNGEE. The CDR3 totals 17 residues. CDR3 DNA: TGTGCCAGCAGCGAAGGACTAGCGGGAGGAGTCGGAGAGACCCAGTACTTC. Its protein is CASSEGLAGGVGETQYF.